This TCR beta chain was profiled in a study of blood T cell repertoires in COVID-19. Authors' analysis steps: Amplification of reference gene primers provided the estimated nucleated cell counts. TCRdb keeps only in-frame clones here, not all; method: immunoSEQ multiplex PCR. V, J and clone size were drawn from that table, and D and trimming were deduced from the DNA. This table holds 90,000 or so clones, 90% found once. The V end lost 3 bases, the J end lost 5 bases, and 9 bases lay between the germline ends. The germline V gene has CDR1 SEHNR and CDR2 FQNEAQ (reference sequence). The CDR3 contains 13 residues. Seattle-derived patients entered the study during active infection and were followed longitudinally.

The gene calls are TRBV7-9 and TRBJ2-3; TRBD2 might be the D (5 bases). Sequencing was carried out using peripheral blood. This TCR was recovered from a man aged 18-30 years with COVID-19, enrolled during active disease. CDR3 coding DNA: TGTGCCAGCAGCTTGCTAGCTGTAGATACGCAGTATTTT. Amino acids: CASSLLAVDTQYF.